The 12 T cell receptor beta chains below were found in one sample sequenced in a study of blood T cell repertoires in COVID-19. Produced via immunoSEQ multiplex PCR; TCRdb's table is partial and in-frame only. The sample consists of roughly 150,000 clones, around nine tenths of them appearing once. Sequences were obtained from peripheral blood. The receptors shown here come from a human donor in a cohort sampled during active COVID-19.

A word on this clone: Here the CDR3 omits its conserved ending phenylalanine or tryptophan, so a read error is the likely source. The chain has TRBV7-2 and TRBJ1-2, with D possibly matching TRBD1 (5 bases). CDR1 is SGHTA, CDR2 FQGNSA, per germline. The ends were cut back, 11 bases at V and 2 bases at J, with 15 bases in the middle. CDR3 length: 13 amino acids. CDR3 sequence (DNA): TGTGCCGCCCGGGGGGGTGCGAACTATGGCTACACCCTC. It is translated as CAARGGANYGYTL.

This chain connects TRBV5-6 to TRBJ1-1, with 10 bases matching TRBD1. The ends lost 3 bases at V and 10 bases at J; junction bases unmatched: 3. Germline CDR1 and CDR2: SGHDT and YYEEEE. There are 12 residues in the CDR3. CDR3 residues: CASSSGTGVAFF. CDR3 sequence (DNA): TGTGCCAGCAGCTCCGGGACAGGGGTAGCTTTCTTT.

The V call is TRBV28, the J call TRBJ2-2; D remains unclear. Per germline, CDR1 MDHEN and CDR2 SYDVKM. V was cut by 8 bases and J by 1 base, with 8 bases left in between. The CDR3 consists of 13 residues. Written as DNA, the CDR3 is TGTGCCAGCGAGAATCAGAACACCGGGGAGCTGTTTTTT. Its translation is CASENQNTGELFF.

The V gene is TRBV7-3, the J gene TRBJ2-7; the D gene is possibly TRBD2 (5 bases). Trimming took 2 bases from V and 0 from J, leaving 14 bases between them. Per germline, CDR1 SGHTA and CDR2 FQGTGA. There are 16 residues in the CDR3. As DNA, the CDR3 is TGTGCCAGCAGCTTACCGGCCGGGGAGAGCTCCTACGAGCAGTACTTC. Translated, it gives CASSLPAGESSYEQYF.

Of note for this clone: Other DNA sequences in the same sample also yield this CDR3. The chain couples TRBV28 to TRBJ2-7; 8 bases match TRBD1. Germline values: CDR1 MDHEN, CDR2 SYDVKM. J gave up 0 bases and V 3 bases, and 4 bases lay outside the gene matches. This CDR3 contains 15 residues. The chain's CDR3 is CASSFPGGASYEQYF. The CDR3 nucleotides read TGTGCCAGCAGTTTCCCAGGGGGCGCCTCCTACGAGCAGTACTTC.

This chain links TRBV28 with TRBJ1-1; D is ambiguous. Germline CDR1 reads MDHEN; CDR2 reads SYDVKM. This CDR3 comprises 12 residues. The V gene lost 3 bases and the J gene lost 10 bases, with 12 bases spanning the gap. CDR3 coding DNA: TGTGCCAGCAGTTTCTTCCTTCGGGGAGCTTTCTTT. Its translation: CASSFFLRGAFF.

The V call is TRBV5-1, the J call TRBJ2-1; 9 bases agree with TRBD2. CDR1 is SGHRS and CDR2 is YFSETQ in the germline V gene. After removal of 3 bases from V and 9 bases from J, the junction contained 7 bases not matched to a gene. This CDR3 has 14 residues. This CDR3 reads CASSSRGGEGEQFF. The CDR3, as DNA: TGCGCCAGCAGCTCGCGGGGGGGCGAAGGTGAGCAGTTCTTC. Full variable domain (outside the CDR3, taken from reference TRBV5-1 and TRBJ2-1): KAGVTQTPRYLIKTRGQQVTLSCSPISGHRSVSWYQQTPGQGLQFLFEYFSETQRNKGNFPGRFSGRQFSNSRSEMNVSTLELGDSALYLCASSSRGGEGEQFFGPGTRLTVL.

The V and J genes are TRBV7-8 and TRBJ2-5, with D possibly being TRBD2 (5 bases). The CDR3 is made up of 14 amino acids. The germline V gene has CDR1 SGHVS and CDR2 FQNEAQ. V dropped 6 bases and J dropped 5 bases, with 16 bases sitting between them. The CDR3 DNA sequence: TGTGCCAGCAGTCCGGCGGGCTTAGGGGAGACCCAGTACTTC. Translated, it gives CASSPAGLGETQYF.

This clone was seen just once. This rearrangement joins TRBV18 to TRBJ2-1; D might be TRBD2 (7 bases). The V gene's germline CDR1 is KGHSH and CDR2 LQKENI. CDR3 size: 14 residues. The V and J ends lost 4 bases and 5 bases respectively, with 12 bases between them. CDR3 sequence reads: CASSRRGGDNEQFF. The DNA of the CDR3 is TGTGCCAGCTCACGGCGAGGGGGGGACAATGAGCAGTTCTTC.

The V gene is TRBV30, the J gene TRBJ1-3, with D perhaps TRBD1 (5 bases). V was pared by 3 bases and J by 0 bases, with 9 bases between. CDR1 GTSNPN and CDR2 SVGIG come from the germline V gene (reference sequence). This CDR3 region has 14 residues. The CDR3 sequence is CAWSRGSSGNTIYF. For the CDR3, the DNA is TGTGCCTGGAGCCGGGGGAGCTCTGGAAACACCATATATTTT.

The V gene is TRBV19, the J gene TRBJ2-1, with 9 bases matching TRBD2. The CDR3 is made up of 15 amino acids. From germline, CDR1 is LNHDA and CDR2 SQIVND (reference sequence). J was trimmed by 6 bases and V by 3 bases; bases with no gene match: 6. Here the CDR3 DNA reads TGTGCCAGTAGTATTTGGGCGGGGGGGCCCAATGAGCAGTTCTTC. Its translation: CASSIWAGGPNEQFF. Full variable domain (remainder filled in from reference TRBV19 and TRBJ2-1): DGGITQSPKYLFRKEGQNVTLSCEQNLNHDAMYWYRQDPGQGLRLIYYSQIVNDFQKGDIAEGYSVSREKKESFPLTVTSAQKNPTAFYLCASSIWAGGPNEQFFGPGTRLTVL.

The V gene is TRBV7-2, the J gene TRBJ2-1; 14 nucleotides line up with TRBD2. The CDR3 is made up of 18 amino acids. Germline loops: CDR1 SGHTA, CDR2 FQGNSA. J was trimmed by 2 bases and V by 5 bases; bases with no gene match: 8. The CDR3 sequence is CASSPGLAGEPPYNEQFF. CDR3 sequence (DNA): TGTGCCAGCAGCCCGGGACTAGCGGGAGAACCCCCCTACAATGAGCAGTTCTTC.